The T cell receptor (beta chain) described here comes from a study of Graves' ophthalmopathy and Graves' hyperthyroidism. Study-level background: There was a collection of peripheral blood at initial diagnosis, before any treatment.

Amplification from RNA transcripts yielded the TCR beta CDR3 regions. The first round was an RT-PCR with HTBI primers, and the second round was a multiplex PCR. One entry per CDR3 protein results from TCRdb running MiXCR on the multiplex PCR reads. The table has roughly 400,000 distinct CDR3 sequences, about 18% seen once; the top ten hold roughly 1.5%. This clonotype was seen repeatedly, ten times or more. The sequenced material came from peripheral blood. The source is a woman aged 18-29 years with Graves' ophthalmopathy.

CDR3 in DNA: TGTGCCAGCAGGGGAGGCGGGAGGGCCCCCGGGGAGCTGTTTTTT. This sequence encodes CASRGGGRAPGELFF. The V and J genes are TRBV6-1 and TRBJ2-2, with 9 bases fitting TRBD2. This CDR3 region has 15 residues. Trimming took 6 bases from V and 6 from J; bases not matched to a gene: 8. Germline V gene lookup returns CDR1 MNHNS and CDR2 SASEGT.